The sequence of this TCR beta chain was determined in a study of PD-1 blockade in classical Hodgkin lymphoma. Whole-study results and caveats: Patients starting nivolumab less than 1 year after ASCT had lower diversity and were excluded from later analyses. Prior therapy or disease activity may underlie the repertoire differences, whose causes remain undefined. Baseline TCR diversity was reportedly lower in newly diagnosed patients than healthy donors.

There was relapse after autologous stem cell transplantation in every patient, and there was variation in brentuximab vedotin exposure. Responses achieved at best were complete response, partial response or progressive disease. A note on this clone: Its target is not known.

The method was immunoSEQ multiplex PCR; TCRdb's version includes in-frame clones alone and lacks a portion of them. The sample yields 89,000 or so clones, about nine tenths seen once. There are 17 residues in the CDR3. Trimming at V came to 1 base and at J to 2 bases, leaving 5 bases not matched to a gene. CDR1 and CDR2 from the germline V gene are SGHTA and FQGTGA. V is TRBV7-3 and J is TRBJ2-6; TRBD1 matches 7 bases. The input for sequencing was peripheral blood mononuclear cells (PBMCs), taken before the second cycle of nivolumab. The clonotype was recovered from a human donor with classical Hodgkin lymphoma. The CDR3 sequence is CASSLIPTGAGANVLTF. For the CDR3, the DNA is TGTGCCAGCAGCTTAATCCCCACAGGGGCTGGGGCCAACGTCCTGACTTTC.